The 20 T cell receptor beta chains below were found in one sample sequenced in a study of blood T cell repertoires in COVID-19. TCRdb's table, derived via immunoSEQ multiplex PCR, lists solely in-frame clones and lacks some. The table records 65,000 or so clones, about 83% of them present only once. Sample: peripheral blood. The receptor set was obtained from a human donor in a cohort sampled during active COVID-19.

The gene calls are TRBV6-2 or TRBV6-3 and TRBJ2-5, with TRBD2 matching 8 bases. Germline-derived CDR1 and CDR2 are MNHEY and SVGEGT. This CDR3 comprises 16 residues. Germline trimming cut 5 bases from V and 8 bases from J; bases unmatched to any gene: 16. The CDR3: CASSGPGGPDGGTQYF. Written as DNA, the CDR3 is TGTGCCAGCAGTGGCCCGGGGGGGCCGGACGGGGGTACCCAGTACTTC.

J is TRBJ1-4 and V is TRBV2; the D is unclear. Trimming removed 3 bases from V and 7 bases from J, with 12 bases in between. CDR1 and CDR2 from the germline V gene are SNHLY and FYNNEI. The CDR3 runs to 14 residues. The CDR3 is CASSDAGRIEKLFF. In nucleotides, the CDR3 is TGTGCCAGCAGTGACGCGGGAAGAATTGAAAAACTGTTTTTT.

As for this clone: The sample carries other DNA sequences with the same CDR3. V and J are TRBV7-2 and TRBJ2-5, with D unresolved. This CDR3 spans 13 amino acids. The V gene's germline CDR1 is SGHTA and CDR2 FQGNSA. V was shortened by 1 base and J by 2 bases, with 5 bases between the two germline ends. The CDR3 sequence is CASSLGQQETQYF. Here the CDR3 DNA reads TGTGCCAGCAGCTTAGGGCAGCAAGAGACCCAGTACTTC.

This clone occurred once. This chain joins TRBV5-1 and TRBJ2-1; 8 bases fit TRBD2. In germline, CDR1 is SGHRS, CDR2 YFSETQ. This CDR3 has 17 amino acids. V dropped 0 bases and J dropped 0; count of bases not matched to a gene: 5. As DNA, the CDR3 is TGCGCCAGCAGCTTGGGGACTAGCCTTAGCTCCTACAATGAGCAGTTCTTC. Translated: CASSLGTSLSSYNEQFF.

V usage is TRBV5-6 and J usage is TRBJ1-3; D gene ambiguous. The CDR3 runs 14 residues. From germline, CDR1 is SGHDT and CDR2 YYEEEE. V gave up 4 bases and J gave up 4 bases, with 12 bases separating them. The DNA of the CDR3 is TGTGCCAGCAGCCGATTACCGAGGGGAAACACCATATATTTT. This gives the protein CASSRLPRGNTIYF.

The rearrangement joins TRBV27 to TRBJ2-3; 12 nucleotides match TRBD2. The V gene end was trimmed by 2 bases and the J gene end by 5 bases; junction bases not matched to a gene: 11. Per germline, CDR1 MNHEY and CDR2 SMNVEV (reference sequence). This CDR3 region has 18 residues. CDR3 nucleotide sequence: TGTGCCAGCAGTTTAGGCCTAAGACTAGCGGGAGTGAGAGATACGCAGTATTTT. Its protein is CASSLGLRLAGVRDTQYF.

As DNA, the CDR3 is TGCAGCGCCGGGACTCCTAACGCCCTCCACTTT. Translation: CSAGTPNALHF. The chain employs TRBV29-1 and TRBJ1-6; D might be TRBD1 (5 bases). V lost 7 bases and J lost 14, with 15 bases in between. Per germline, CDR1 SQVTM and CDR2 ANQGSEA. The CDR3 runs to 11 residues.

This clone turned up a few times. The chain combines TRBV9 with TRBJ2-7, with 11 bases matching TRBD1. The germline CDR1 and CDR2 sequences are SGDLS and YYNGEE. The V and J ends lost 3 bases and 6 bases, in that order; junction bases with no gene match: 5. The CDR3 covers 14 residues. The DNA for the CDR3 is TGTGCCAGCAGCGAGGGACAGGGGGTTTTCGAGCAGTACTTC. It translates to CASSEGQGVFEQYF.

The chain uses TRBV7-2 and TRBJ1-6; D unresolved. Germline V gives CDR1 SGHTA, CDR2 FQGNSA. The V end lost 8 bases, the J end lost 0 bases, and 8 bases lay between the germline ends. The CDR3 is 14 residues long. The CDR3 DNA follows: TGTGCCAGCCGTAAGAGCTCCTATAATTCACCCCTCCACTTT. This sequence encodes CASRKSSYNSPLHF.

The genes are TRBV4-1 and TRBJ1-4; tentatively, D is TRBD1 (6 bases). The V end lost 4 bases, the J end lost 4 bases, and 13 bases lay between the germline ends. The V gene's germline CDR1 is MGHRA and CDR2 YSYEKL. The CDR3 is 15 residues long. The CDR3 reads CASSRKGTLNEKLFF. The DNA for the CDR3 is TGCGCCAGCAGCCGAAAGGGGACACTTAATGAAAAACTGTTTTTT.

The chain recombines TRBV27 with TRBJ2-6; TRBD1 is a possible D gene (6 bases). The germline V gene has CDR1 MNHEY and CDR2 SMNVEV (reference sequence). CDR3 length: 17 residues. Between the trimmed V and J ends, which lost 2 bases and 0 bases, there was a span of 11 bases. The CDR3 spells CASSLKGVFSGANVLTF. The CDR3 DNA reads as TGTGCCAGCAGTTTAAAGGGGGTGTTCTCTGGGGCCAACGTCCTGACTTTC.

This clone appeared once. The V gene is TRBV10-3, the J gene TRBJ2-5; 12 positions match TRBD2. Germline V gives CDR1 ENHRY, CDR2 SYGVKD. The J segment lost 1 base and the V segment lost 4 bases, leaving 7 bases of the junction unmatched. The CDR3 loop spans 17 amino acids. CDR3 sequence reads: CAISGTTSGGFQETQYF. The CDR3 DNA follows: TGTGCCATCAGTGGAACGACTAGCGGGGGATTCCAAGAGACCCAGTACTTC.

This clone was picked up a small number of times. This chain uses TRBV5-4 with TRBJ1-6, with 7 nucleotides matching TRBD1. The V gene end was trimmed by 4 bases and the J gene end by 7 bases; junction bases not matched to a gene: 11. CDR3 length: 16 residues. Per the germline V gene, CDR1 is SGHNT and CDR2 is YYREEE (reference sequence). CDR3 bases: TGTGCCAGCAGCAAAAACGACAGGGTGGGGAATTCACCCCTCCACTTT. Translating it yields CASSKNDRVGNSPLHF. Variable domain in full (rest from reference TRBV5-4 and TRBJ1-6): ETGVTQSPTHLIKTRGQQVTLRCSSQSGHNTVSWYQQALGQGPQFIFQYYREEENGRGNFPPRFSGLQFPNYSSELNVNALELDDSALYLCASSKNDRVGNSPLHFGNGTRLTVT.

This CDR3 reads CASSLHAGEETQYF. For the CDR3, the DNA is TGTGCCAGCAGCTTACATGCGGGAGAAGAGACCCAGTACTTC. The V gene is TRBV7-9, the J gene TRBJ2-5, with TRBD2 matching over 7 bases. The CDR3 runs to 14 residues. Trimming removed 2 bases from V and 3 bases from J; junction bases left unmatched: 3. Germline loops: CDR1 SEHNR, CDR2 FQNEAQ (reference sequence).

V and J are TRBV30 and TRBJ2-7, with D maybe TRBD1 (5 bases). Per germline, CDR1 GTSNPN and CDR2 SVGIG (reference sequence). Trimming took 3 bases from V and 3 from J, leaving 9 bases between them. This CDR3 is built from 12 residues. CDR3 in amino acids: CAWSPDSYEQYF. The CDR3 coding sequence is TGTGCCTGGAGCCCCGACAGCTACGAGCAGTACTTC.

V usage is TRBV4-1 and J usage is TRBJ2-3; 8 bases match TRBD2. The CDR3 has 15 amino acids. Germline values: CDR1 MGHRA, CDR2 YSYEKL. With 1 base clipped from V and 5 bases from J, the junction kept 5 bases outside the gene matches. The CDR3 coding sequence is TGCGCCAGCAGCCAAGTGGCGGGAGGATTAGATACGCAGTATTTT. Translation: CASSQVAGGLDTQYF.

V gene TRBV19 combines with J gene TRBJ2-2; 7 nucleotides line up with TRBD2. V shed 3 bases and J 7 bases; nucleotides not matched to a gene: 8. The CDR3 consists of 15 residues. From germline, CDR1 is LNHDA and CDR2 SQIVND (reference sequence). The CDR3 spells CASSISLGGHGELFF. In DNA, the CDR3 is TGTGCCAGTAGTATCTCCTTGGGAGGGCACGGGGAGCTGTTTTTT.

V and J are TRBV18 and TRBJ1-1; D is ambiguous. Looked up from germline, CDR1 is KGHSH and CDR2 is LQKENI. The CDR3 sequence is 13 residues long. The V end was cut by 0 bases, the J end by 5 bases, with 7 bases between. Here the CDR3 reads CASSPPGRTEAFF. DNA for the CDR3: TGTGCCAGCTCACCACCGGGCAGAACTGAAGCTTTCTTT.

The V call is TRBV5-1, the J call TRBJ2-5; 11 bases line up with TRBD2. This CDR3 is 18 amino acids long. J gave up 5 bases and V 3 bases, and 15 bases lay outside the gene matches. CDR1 is SGHRS and CDR2 is YFSETQ in the germline V gene. The CDR3 DNA reads as TGCGCCAGCAGCTCTCTAGCGGGAGGTAGAAGGGCCCGGGAGACCCAGTACTTC. Amino acid sequence: CASSSLAGGRRARETQYF.

CDR3 coding DNA: TGTGCCAGCAGCCCGAGCAGGGATACTGAAGCTTTCTTT. It codes for CASSPSRDTEAFF. The chain is built from TRBV11-2 and TRBJ1-1; D may be TRBD1 (5 bases). CDR1 is SGHAT, CDR2 FQNNGV, per germline. The CDR3 contains 13 residues. Trimming stripped 5 bases from V and 5 bases from J, with 12 bases between. The variable domain in full, with the rest retrieved from reference TRBV11-2 and TRBJ1-1, is EAGVAQSPRYKIIEKRQSVAFWCNPISGHATLYWYQQILGQGPKLLIQFQNNGVVDDSQLPKDRFSAERLKGVDSTLKIQPAKLEDSAVYLCASSPSRDTEAFFGQGTRLTVV.